Sequencing of this TCR beta chain was carried out in a study of blood T cell repertoires in COVID-19. Libraries were prepared by immunoSEQ multiplex PCR; TCRdb keeps only in-frame clonotypes and omits some of them. The table lists 220,000 or so clones, around 81% of them singletons. The CDR3 has 16 residues. The germline V gene has CDR1 SGHVS and CDR2 FQNEAQ. J lost 4 bases, V lost 5 bases, and 12 bases had no gene match. This clone was picked up a small number of times. V gene TRBV7-8 combines with J gene TRBJ2-3, with 7 bases lining up with TRBD2. The sequencing sample was made of peripheral blood. The sequence derives from a woman aged 55-70 years with acute or convalescent COVID-19. The CDR3 is CASSPNPWTRSDTQYF. In DNA form, the CDR3 reads TGTGCCAGCAGCCCCAACCCTTGGACTAGATCAGATACGCAGTATTTT.